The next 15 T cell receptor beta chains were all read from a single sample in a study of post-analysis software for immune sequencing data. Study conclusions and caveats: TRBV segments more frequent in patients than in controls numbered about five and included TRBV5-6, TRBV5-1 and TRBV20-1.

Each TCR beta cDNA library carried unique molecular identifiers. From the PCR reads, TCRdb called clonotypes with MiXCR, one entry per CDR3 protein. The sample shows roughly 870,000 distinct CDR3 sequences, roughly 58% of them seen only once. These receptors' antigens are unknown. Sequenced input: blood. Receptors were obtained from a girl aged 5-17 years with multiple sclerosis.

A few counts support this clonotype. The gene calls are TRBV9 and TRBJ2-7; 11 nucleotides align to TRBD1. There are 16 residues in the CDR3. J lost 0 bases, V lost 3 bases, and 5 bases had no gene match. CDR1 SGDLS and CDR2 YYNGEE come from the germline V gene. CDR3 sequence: CASSEGTGGGSYEQYF. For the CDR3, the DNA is TGTGCCAGCAGCGAGGGGACAGGGGGGGGCTCCTACGAGCAGTACTTC. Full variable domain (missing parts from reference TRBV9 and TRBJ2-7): DSGVTQTPKHLITATGQRVTLRCSPRSGDLSVYWYQQSLDQGLQFLIQYYNGEERAKGNILERFSAQQFPDLHSELNLSSLELGDSALYFCASSEGTGGGSYEQYFGPGTRLTVT.

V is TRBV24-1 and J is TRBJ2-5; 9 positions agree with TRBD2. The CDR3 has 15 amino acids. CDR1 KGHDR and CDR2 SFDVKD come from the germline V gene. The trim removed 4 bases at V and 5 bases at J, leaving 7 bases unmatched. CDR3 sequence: CATSDPAGGAETQYF. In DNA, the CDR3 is TGTGCCACCAGTGACCCAGCGGGGGGTGCGGAGACCCAGTACTTC.

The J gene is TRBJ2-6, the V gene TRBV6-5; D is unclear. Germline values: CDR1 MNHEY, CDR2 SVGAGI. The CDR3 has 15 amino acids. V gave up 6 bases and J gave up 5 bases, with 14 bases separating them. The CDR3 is CASSRKPDRANVLTF. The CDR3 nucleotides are TGTGCCAGCAGCCGAAAGCCCGACCGGGCCAACGTCCTGACTTTC.

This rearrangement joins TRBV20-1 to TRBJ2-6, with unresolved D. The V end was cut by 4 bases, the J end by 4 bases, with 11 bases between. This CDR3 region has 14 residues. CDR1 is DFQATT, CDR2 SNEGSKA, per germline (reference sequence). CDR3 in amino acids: CSAIGLTGANVLTF. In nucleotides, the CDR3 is TGCAGTGCTATCGGGCTCACCGGGGCCAACGTCCTGACTTTC.

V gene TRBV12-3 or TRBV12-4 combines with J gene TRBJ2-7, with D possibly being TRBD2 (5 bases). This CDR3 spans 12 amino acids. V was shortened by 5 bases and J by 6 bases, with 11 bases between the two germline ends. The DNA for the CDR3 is TGTGCCAGCAGTGGCCTGGGAGTCGAGCAGTACTTC. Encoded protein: CASSGLGVEQYF.

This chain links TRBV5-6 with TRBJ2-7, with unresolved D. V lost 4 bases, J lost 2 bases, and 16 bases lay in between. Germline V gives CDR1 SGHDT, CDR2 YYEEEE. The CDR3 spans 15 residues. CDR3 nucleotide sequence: TGTGCCAGCAGCCCGCGGTACCTCGCCGCCTACGAGCAGTACTTC. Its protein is CASSPRYLAAYEQYF.

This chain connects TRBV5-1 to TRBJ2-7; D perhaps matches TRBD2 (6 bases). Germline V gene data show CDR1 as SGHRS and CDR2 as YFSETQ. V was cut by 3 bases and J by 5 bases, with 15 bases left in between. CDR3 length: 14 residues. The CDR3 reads CASSSGTTRHEQYF. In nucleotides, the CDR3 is TGCGCCAGCAGCTCGGGGACGACTAGGCACGAGCAGTACTTC.

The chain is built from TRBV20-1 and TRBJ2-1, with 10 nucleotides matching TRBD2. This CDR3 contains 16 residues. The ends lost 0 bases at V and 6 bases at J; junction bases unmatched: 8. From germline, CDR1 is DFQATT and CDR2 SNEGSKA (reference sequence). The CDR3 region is CSARDMSGRAVNEQFF. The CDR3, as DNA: TGCAGTGCTAGAGATATGAGCGGGAGGGCCGTCAATGAGCAGTTCTTC.

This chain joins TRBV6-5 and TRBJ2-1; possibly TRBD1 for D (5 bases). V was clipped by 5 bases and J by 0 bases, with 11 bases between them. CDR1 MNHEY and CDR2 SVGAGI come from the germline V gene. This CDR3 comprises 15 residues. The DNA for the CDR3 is TGTGCCAGCAGTCAGGGCGCCAGCTCCTACAATGAGCAGTTCTTC. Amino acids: CASSQGASSYNEQFF.

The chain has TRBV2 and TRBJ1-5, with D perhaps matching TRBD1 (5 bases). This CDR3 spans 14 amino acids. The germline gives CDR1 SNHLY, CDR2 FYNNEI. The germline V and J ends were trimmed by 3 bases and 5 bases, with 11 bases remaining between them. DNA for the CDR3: TGTGCCAGCAGTGAGGGGCGGGGGTATCAGCCCCAGCATTTT. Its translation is CASSEGRGYQPQHF.

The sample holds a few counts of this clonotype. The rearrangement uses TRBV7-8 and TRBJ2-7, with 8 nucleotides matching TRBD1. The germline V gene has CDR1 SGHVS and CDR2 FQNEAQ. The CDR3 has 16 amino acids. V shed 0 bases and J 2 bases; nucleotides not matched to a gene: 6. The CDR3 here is CASSLATGQGTYEQYF. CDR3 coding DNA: TGTGCCAGCAGCTTAGCAACCGGACAGGGAACCTACGAGCAGTACTTC.

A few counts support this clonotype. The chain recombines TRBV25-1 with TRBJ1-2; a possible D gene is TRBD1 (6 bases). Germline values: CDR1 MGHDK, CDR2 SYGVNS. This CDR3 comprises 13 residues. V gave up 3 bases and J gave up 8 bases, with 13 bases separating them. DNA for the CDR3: TGTGCCAGCAGTGATCTCACAGGGCAAGGCTACACCTTC. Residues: CASSDLTGQGYTF.

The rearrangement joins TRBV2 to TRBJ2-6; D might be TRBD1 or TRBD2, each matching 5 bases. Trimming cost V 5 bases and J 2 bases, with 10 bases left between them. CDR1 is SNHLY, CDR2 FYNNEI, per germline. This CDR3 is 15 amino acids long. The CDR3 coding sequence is TGTGCCAGCAGTCGGGACCTAACTGGGGCCAACGTCCTGACTTTC. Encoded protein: CASSRDLTGANVLTF.

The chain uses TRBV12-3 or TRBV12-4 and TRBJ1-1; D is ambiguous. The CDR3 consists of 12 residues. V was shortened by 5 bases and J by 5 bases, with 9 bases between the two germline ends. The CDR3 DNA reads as TGTGCCAGCAGTGGAGGGAGTACTGAAGCTTTCTTT. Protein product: CASSGGSTEAFF.

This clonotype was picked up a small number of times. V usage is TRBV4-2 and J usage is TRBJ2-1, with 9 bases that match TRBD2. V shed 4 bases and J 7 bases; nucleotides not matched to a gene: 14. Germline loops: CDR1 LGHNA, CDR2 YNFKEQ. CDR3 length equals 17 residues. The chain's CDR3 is CASSPGFSGRVGNEQFF. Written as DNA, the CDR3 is TGTGCCAGCAGCCCGGGATTTAGCGGGAGAGTCGGGAATGAGCAGTTCTTC.